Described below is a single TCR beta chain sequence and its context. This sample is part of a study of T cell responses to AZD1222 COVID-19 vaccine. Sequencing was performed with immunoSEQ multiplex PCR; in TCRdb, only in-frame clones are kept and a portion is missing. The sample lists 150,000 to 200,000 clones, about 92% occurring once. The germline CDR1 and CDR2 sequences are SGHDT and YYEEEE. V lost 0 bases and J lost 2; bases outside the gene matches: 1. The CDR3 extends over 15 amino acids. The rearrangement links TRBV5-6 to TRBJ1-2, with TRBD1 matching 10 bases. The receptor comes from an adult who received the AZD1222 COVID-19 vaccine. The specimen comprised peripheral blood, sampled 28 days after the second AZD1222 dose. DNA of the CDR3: TGTGCCAGCAGCTTGGAGGGACAGGGGAACTATGGCTACACCTTC. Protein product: CASSLEGQGNYGYTF.